This T cell receptor beta chain stems from a study of blood T cells in healthy people across ages. The authors ran a second PCR of about 6 to 11 cycles using a sample-barcoded 5' primer and a J-beta primer mix. From the 5' RACE reads, TCRdb called clonotypes with MiXCR, one entry per CDR3 protein. The repertoire holds 2 million or so distinct CDR3 sequences, roughly 52% seen once, with more than 2% in the top ten. Germline V CDR1 and CDR2: MNHEY, SVGAGI. The CDR3 loop spans 18 amino acids. With 0 bases removed from V and 0 bases from J, the gap between germline ends came to 16 bases. In each sample, at least 6 million PBMCs were isolated.

The sequencing sample was made of blood. This TCR came from a woman in her forties in good health. The J gene is TRBJ2-3, the V gene TRBV6-5; D is unresolved. The CDR3 sequence: CASSYSSVTGASTDTQYF. CDR3 coding DNA: TGTGCCAGCAGTTACTCGAGTGTTACTGGTGCTAGCACAGATACGCAGTATTTT.